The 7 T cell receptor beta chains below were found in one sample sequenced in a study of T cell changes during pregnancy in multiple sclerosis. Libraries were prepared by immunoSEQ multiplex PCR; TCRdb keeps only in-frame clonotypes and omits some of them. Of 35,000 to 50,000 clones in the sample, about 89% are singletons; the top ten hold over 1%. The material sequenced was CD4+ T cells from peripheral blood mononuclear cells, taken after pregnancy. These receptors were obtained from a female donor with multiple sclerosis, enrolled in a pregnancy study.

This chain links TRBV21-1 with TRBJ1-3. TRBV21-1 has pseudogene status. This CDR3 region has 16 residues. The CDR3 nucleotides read TGTGCCAGCAGCAAAGGAGTAAGCGACTCTGGAAACACCATATATTTT. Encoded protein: CASSKGVSDSGNTIYF.

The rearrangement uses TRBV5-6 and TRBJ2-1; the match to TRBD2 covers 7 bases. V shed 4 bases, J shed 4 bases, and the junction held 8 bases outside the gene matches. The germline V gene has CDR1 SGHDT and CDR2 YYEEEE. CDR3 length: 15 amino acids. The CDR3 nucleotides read TGTGCCAGCAGCCTCCGGGGGACTACATACAATGAGCAGTTCTTC. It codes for CASSLRGTTYNEQFF. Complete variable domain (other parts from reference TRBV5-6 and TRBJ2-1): DAGVTQSPTHLIKTRGQQVTLRCSPKSGHDTVSWYQQALGQGPQFIFQYYEEEERQRGNFPDRFSGHQFPNYSSELNVNALLLGDSALYLCASSLRGTTYNEQFFGPGTRLTVL.

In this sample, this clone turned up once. In nucleotides, the CDR3 is TGTGCCAGCAGTGACTCGGAGCATCAGCCCCAGCATTTT. Translated: CASSDSEHQPQHF. The chain joins TRBV2 to TRBJ1-5, with unresolved D. The germline V gene has CDR1 SNHLY and CDR2 FYNNEI. Trimming removed 3 bases from V and 5 bases from J, with 8 bases in between. The CDR3 runs 13 residues.

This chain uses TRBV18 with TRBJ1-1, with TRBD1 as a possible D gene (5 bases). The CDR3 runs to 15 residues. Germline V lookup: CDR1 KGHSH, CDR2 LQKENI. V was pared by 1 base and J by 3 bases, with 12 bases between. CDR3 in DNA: TGTGCCAGCTCACCACGGGACTCCTGGGACACTGAAGCTTTCTTT. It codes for CASSPRDSWDTEAFF. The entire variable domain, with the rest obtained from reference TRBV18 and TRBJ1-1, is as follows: NAGVMQNPRHLVRRRGQEARLRCSPMKGHSHVYWYRQLPEEGLKFMVYLQKENIIDESGMPKERFSAEFPKEGPSILRIQQVVRGDSAAYFCASSPRDSWDTEAFFGQGTRLTVV.

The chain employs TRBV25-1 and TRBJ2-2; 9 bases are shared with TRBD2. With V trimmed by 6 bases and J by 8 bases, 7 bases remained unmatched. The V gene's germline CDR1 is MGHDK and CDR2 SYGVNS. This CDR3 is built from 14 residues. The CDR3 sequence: CASSPGLAVGELFF. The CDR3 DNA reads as TGTGCCAGCAGCCCGGGACTAGCAGTTGGGGAGCTGTTTTTT.

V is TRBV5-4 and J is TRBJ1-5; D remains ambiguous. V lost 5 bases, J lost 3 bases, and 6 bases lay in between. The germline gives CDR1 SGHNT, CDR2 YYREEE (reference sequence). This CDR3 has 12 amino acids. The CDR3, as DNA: TGTGCCAGCAGTATAGACAATCAGCCCCAGCATTTT. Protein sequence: CASSIDNQPQHF.

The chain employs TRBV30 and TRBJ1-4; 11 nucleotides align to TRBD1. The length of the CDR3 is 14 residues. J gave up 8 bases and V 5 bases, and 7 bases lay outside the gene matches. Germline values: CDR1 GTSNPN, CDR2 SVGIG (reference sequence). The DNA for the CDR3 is TGTGCCTGGGGCAGGGACAGGGGGATCGAAAAACTGTTTTTT. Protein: CAWGRDRGIEKLFF.